This section outlines one TCR beta chain sequence together with its context. Its antigen is as yet unknown. These data belong to a study of cytomegalovirus exposure and HLA in healthy donors. Study-wide context: Earlier sequencing of about 179 million T cells yielded around 100 million unique TCR beta sequences.

Study-wide results and limits: Immune exposure was documented only through CMV serostatus.

The germline gives CDR1 SGHTS, CDR2 YDEGEE. The CDR3 covers 14 residues. With 1 base clipped from V and 5 bases from J, the junction kept 5 bases outside the gene matches. PCR amplification relied on 60 Vbeta primers (plus 13 Jbeta primers). The data were produced by immunoSEQ multiplex PCR, yet TCRdb's version contains in-frame clones alone and is incomplete. The sample carries roughly 150,000 clones, 70% to 90% recorded once. The J gene is TRBJ2-5, the V gene TRBV5-8; 7 bases are a match to TRBD2. Specimen: PBMCs. The TCR was taken from a man younger than 40 in good health and CMV-seropositive. The CDR3 reads CASSLRQGGETQYF. The CDR3 coding sequence is TGTGCCAGCAGCTTGCGGCAGGGAGGGGAGACCCAGTACTTC.